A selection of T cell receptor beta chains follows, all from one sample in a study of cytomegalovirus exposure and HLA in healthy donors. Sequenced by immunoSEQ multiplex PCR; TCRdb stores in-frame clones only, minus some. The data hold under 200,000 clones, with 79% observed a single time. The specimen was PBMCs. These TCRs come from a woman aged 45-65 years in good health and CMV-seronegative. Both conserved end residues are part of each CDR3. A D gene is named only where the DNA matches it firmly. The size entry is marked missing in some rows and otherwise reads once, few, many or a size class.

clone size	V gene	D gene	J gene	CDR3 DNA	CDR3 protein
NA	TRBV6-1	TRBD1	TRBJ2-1	TGTGCCAGCAGTGCGGAGGGACAGGTCGGGGATGAGCAGTTCTTC	CASSAEGQVGDEQFF
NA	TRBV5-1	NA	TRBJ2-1	TGCGCCAGCAGCTTCCTTCCGGGGGACAATGAGCAGTTCTTC	CASSFLPGDNEQFF
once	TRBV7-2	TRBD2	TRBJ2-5	TGTGCCAGCAGCTTATCCCCTACTAGCGGGGGAGAGACCCAGTACTTC	CASSLSPTSGGETQYF
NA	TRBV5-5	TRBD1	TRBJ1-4	TGTGCCAGCAGCTGGTCACAGGGGGCCAGGCGGGAAAAACTGTTTTTT	CASSWSQGARREKLFF
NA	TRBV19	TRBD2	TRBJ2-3	TGTGCCAGTAGTAGATCTAGCGGGAGCTCCACAGATACGCAGTATTTT	CASSRSSGSSTDTQYF
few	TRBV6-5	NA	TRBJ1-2	TGTGCCAGCAGATCTGAGGACTATGGCTACACCTTC	CASRSEDYGYTF
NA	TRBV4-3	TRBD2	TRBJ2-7	TGCGCCAGCAGCCCCTATAGCGGGGGTTCCTACGAGCAGTACTTC	CASSPYSGGSYEQYF
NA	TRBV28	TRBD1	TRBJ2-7	TGTGCCAGCAGCTCCCCCGGGACAGGAGCGTACGAGCAGTACTTC	CASSSPGTGAYEQYF
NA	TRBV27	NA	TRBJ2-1	TGTGCCAGCAGTTTCGGCAGGGCGGATGAGCAGTTCTTC	CASSFGRADEQFF
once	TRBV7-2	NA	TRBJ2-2	TGTGCCAGCAGCTTAAGTCAGGCCGGGGAGCTGTTTTTT	CASSLSQAGELFF
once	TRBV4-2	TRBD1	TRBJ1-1	TGTGCCAGCAGACAGGGGGCCACTGAAGCTTTCTTT	CASRQGATEAFF
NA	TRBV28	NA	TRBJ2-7	TGTGCCAGCAGTTCCCCAGGGCTCCACGCGGACGAGCAGTACTTC	CASSSPGLHADEQYF
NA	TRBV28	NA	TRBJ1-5	TGTGCCAGCAGACGACCGGGGCAGCCCCAGCATTTT	CASRRPGQPQHF
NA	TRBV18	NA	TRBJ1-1	TGTGCCAGCTCACTTTCGACAGCGAAAATGAACACTGAAGCTTTCTTT	CASSLSTAKMNTEAFF
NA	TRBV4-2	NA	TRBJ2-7	TGTGCCAGCAGCCAAGGGAGGGACTACGAGCAGTACTTC	CASSQGRDYEQYF
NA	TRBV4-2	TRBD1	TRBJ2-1	TGTGCCAGCAGCCAAGTCACCATACAGGGGGGCAATGAGCAGTTCTTC	CASSQVTIQGGNEQFF
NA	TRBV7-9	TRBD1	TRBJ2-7	TGTGCCAGCAGCTTACTGGAGACAGGGAACTCCTACGAGCAGTACTTC	CASSLLETGNSYEQYF
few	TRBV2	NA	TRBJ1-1	TGTGCCAGCAGTATGGAGGGTGGGATGAACACTGAAGCTTTCTTT	CASSMEGGMNTEAFF
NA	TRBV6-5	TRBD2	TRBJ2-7	TGTGCCCTTTCCCCGCTTGGGGGGGGCTACGAGCAGTACTTC	CALSPLGGGYEQYF
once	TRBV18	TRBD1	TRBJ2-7	TGTGCCAGCTCAGGACCTCCCGACAGGGCCACTACAGTGTACTTC	CASSGPPDRATTVYF
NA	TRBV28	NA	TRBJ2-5	TGTGCCAGCAGTCTTAGTGAGAGGCAAGAGACCCAGTACTTC	CASSLSERQETQYF
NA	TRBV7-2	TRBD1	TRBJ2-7	TGTGCCAGCAGCTTAGGGGACAGGATCTACGAGCAGTACTTC	CASSLGDRIYEQYF
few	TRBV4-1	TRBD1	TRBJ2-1	TGCGCCAGCAGCCAAGATTTTGGGACAGGGAACAATGAGCAGTTCTTC	CASSQDFGTGNNEQFF
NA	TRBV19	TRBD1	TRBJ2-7	TGTGCCAGTAGTGGACAGGGATTCGACGAGCAGTACTTC	CASSGQGFDEQYF
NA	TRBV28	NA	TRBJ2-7	TGTGCCAGCCAGGACAGGAGGGCGGGACTCCTAAACTACGAGCAGTACTTC	CASQDRRAGLLNYEQYF
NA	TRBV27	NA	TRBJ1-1	TGTGCCAGCAGTTTAGCAGGAAAAAACACTGAAGCTTTCTTT	CASSLAGKNTEAFF